These T cell receptor beta chains were read from a single sample in a study of T cells in Graves' hyperthyroidism and ophthalmopathy. Each CDR3 protein gets one entry after TCRdb re-called the multiplex PCR reads with MiXCR. The sample lists more than 650,000 distinct CDR3 sequences; around 15% were seen once. Sequencing was carried out using blood. These receptor sequences come from a woman younger than 35 with Graves' hyperthyroidism. Each CDR3 is given with its conserved first and last residue. A D gene is named only where the DNA matches it firmly. Expanded clones get a size class; other rows say once, few or many, or leave the size out.

>TRBV18|NA|TRBJ1-1|many
CASSPYGVNTEAFF
TGTGCCAGCTCACCATACGGGGTTAACACTGAAGCTTTCTTT
>TRBV9|TRBD2|TRBJ2-1|many
CASSASGRAGDNEQFF
TGTGCCAGCAGCGCTAGCGGGAGGGCCGGGGACAATGAGCAGTTCTTC
>TRBV9|TRBD2|TRBJ2-1|NA
CASSVGAGVGEQFF
TGTGCCAGCAGCGTTGGAGCGGGAGTTGGTGAGCAGTTCTTC
>TRBV11-2|NA|TRBJ1-5|many
CASSLTPYQPQHF
TGTGCCAGCAGCTTGACACCTTATCAGCCCCAGCATTTT
>TRBV5-1|TRBD1|TRBJ2-7|many
CASSLKDRGYEQYF
TGCGCCAGCAGCTTGAAGGACAGGGGTTACGAGCAGTACTTC
>TRBV7-9|TRBD1|TRBJ2-3|NA
CASMGQGQDTQYF
TGTGCCAGCATGGGACAGGGACAAGATACGCAGTATTTT
>TRBV9|TRBD2|TRBJ2-7|NA
CASSGGGGGRWEQYF
TGTGCCAGCAGCGGCGGGGGGGGGGGGAGATGGGAGCAGTACTTC
>TRBV30|TRBD1|TRBJ2-6|few
CASEQGLVPGANVLTF
TGTGCCAGTGAACAGGGGTTGGTACCTGGGGCCAACGTCCTGACTTTC
>TRBV27|NA|TRBJ2-3|few
CASRLGGWAHTDTQYF
TGTGCCAGCAGGTTAGGGGGGTGGGCCCACACAGATACGCAGTATTTT
>TRBV28|NA|TRBJ1-2|many
CASSPNRYANYGYTF
TGTGCCAGCAGTCCCAACAGATATGCTAACTATGGCTACACCTTC
>TRBV6-2/TRBV6-3|TRBD2|TRBJ2-1|many
CASSYSRLAGPFDEQFF
TGTGCCAGCAGTTACTCGCGACTAGCGGGACCCTTCGATGAGCAGTTCTTC
>TRBV7-2|NA|TRBJ2-3|many
CASSKTLQNGDTQYF
TGTGCCAGCAGCAAAACCTTACAGAACGGGGATACGCAGTATTTT
>TRBV29-1|TRBD1|TRBJ2-4|few
CSVEGRTGRAKNIQYF
TGCAGCGTTGAGGGCAGGACAGGGAGGGCCAAAAACATTCAGTACTTC
>TRBV7-9|TRBD1|TRBJ1-1|once
CASSSPRGAEAFF
TGTGCCAGCAGTTCCCCCAGGGGGGCTGAAGCTTTCTTT
>TRBV29-1|NA|TRBJ2-1|NA
CSVVAEAYNEQFF
TGCAGCGTTGTAGCGGAAGCCTACAATGAGCAGTTCTTC
>TRBV7-2|NA|TRBJ1-2|NA
CASSTLLGYGYTF
TGTGCCAGCAGCACCCTACTGGGGTATGGCTACACCTTC
>TRBV10-3|NA|TRBJ1-6|NA
CAIRGEPKNSPLHF
TGTGCCATCCGAGGGGAGCCAAAGAATTCACCCCTCCACTTT
>TRBV7-3|TRBD1|TRBJ2-5|many
CASSLTGLETQYF
TGTGCCAGCAGCTTGACAGGGCTAGAGACCCAGTACTTC
>TRBV10-3|TRBD2|TRBJ2-3|NA
CATHSRGTSTDTQYF
TGTGCCACCCACTCGCGGGGGACTAGCACAGATACGCAGTATTTT
>TRBV2|TRBD1|TRBJ1-1|many
CASSEGDREYTEAFF
TGTGCCAGCAGTGAAGGAGACAGGGAGTACACTGAAGCTTTCTTT
>TRBV19|TRBD2|TRBJ2-1|NA
CASSMLAGGPNEQFF
TGTGCCAGTAGTATGTTAGCGGGAGGGCCCAATGAGCAGTTCTTC
>TRBV2|NA|TRBJ1-1|many
CASRLSGGRRGTEAFF
TGTGCCAGCAGGCTTTCGGGGGGGCGGCGTGGCACTGAAGCTTTCTTT
>TRBV18|NA|TRBJ1-1|NA
CASSPLSGVSSTEAFF
TGTGCCAGCTCACCCCTAAGTGGGGTGAGCAGCACTGAAGCTTTCTTT
>TRBV13|NA|TRBJ2-1|NA
CASSPRTMGQFF
TGTGCCAGCAGCCCCCGGACAATGGGGCAGTTCTTC
>TRBV19|NA|TRBJ1-2|NA
CASSMGATRDYGYTF
TGTGCCAGTAGTATGGGGGCTACTCGGGACTATGGCTACACCTTC
>TRBV9|NA|TRBJ2-1|many
CASSVEGRGNEQFF
TGTGCCAGCAGCGTGGAAGGGAGAGGAAATGAGCAGTTCTTC
>TRBV20-1|NA|TRBJ2-7|NA
CSAGLWRLDSHEQYF
TGCAGTGCTGGGCTCTGGCGCCTCGATAGCCACGAGCAGTACTTC
>TRBV6-2/TRBV6-3|NA|TRBJ2-1|many
CASRRDTGGEQFF
TGTGCCAGCAGGCGGGACACCGGCGGTGAGCAGTTCTTC
>TRBV12-3/TRBV12-4|NA|TRBJ1-3|many
CASSRPSSGNTIYF
TGTGCCAGCAGCAGACCGAGCTCTGGAAACACCATATATTTT
>TRBV4-3|TRBD2|TRBJ2-7|NA
CASSQEPSGRASEQYF
TGCGCCAGCAGCCAAGAACCCAGCGGGAGGGCCAGCGAGCAGTACTTC
>TRBV20-1|TRBD1|TRBJ1-3|NA
CSASLDRDGNTIYF
TGCAGTGCTAGCTTAGACAGGGACGGAAACACCATATATTTT
>TRBV5-1|NA|TRBJ1-4|many
CASSPWTGNEKLFF
TGCGCCAGCAGCCCGTGGACGGGGAATGAAAAACTGTTTTTT
>TRBV25-1|TRBD2|TRBJ2-7|few
CASGLGVAGVAYEQYF
TGTGCCAGCGGCCTAGGAGTAGCGGGGGTTGCCTACGAGCAGTACTTC
>TRBV11-2|TRBD2|TRBJ2-3|NA
CASSYAGTSGISGPDTQYF
TGTGCCAGCAGCTACGCCGGGACTAGCGGGATATCAGGGCCGGATACGCAGTATTTT
>TRBV28|NA|TRBJ2-7|many
CASGNRATRDEQYF
TGTGCCAGCGGTAACAGGGCTACTAGGGACGAGCAGTACTTC
>TRBV11-1|NA|TRBJ2-7|few
CASSLVIRDEQYF
TGTGCCAGCAGCTTGGTGATTAGGGACGAGCAGTACTTC
>TRBV11-2|NA|TRBJ2-1|many
CASTAGGPYNEQFF
TGTGCCAGCACCGCGGGCGGGCCCTACAATGAGCAGTTCTTC
>TRBV9|NA|TRBJ2-1|once
CASSYRGGGGPPNEQFF
TGTGCCAGCAGCTACAGGGGTGGTGGAGGGCCCCCCAATGAGCAGTTCTTC
>TRBV2|TRBD2|TRBJ2-3|many
CASRRLASGSTDTQYF
TGTGCCAGCAGGCGACTCGCTAGCGGGTCGACAGATACGCAGTATTTT
>TRBV5-1|TRBD1|TRBJ2-3|NA
CASSLDGQASTDTQYF
TGCGCCAGCAGCTTGGACGGACAGGCTAGCACAGATACGCAGTATTTT
>TRBV7-2|NA|TRBJ2-7|many
CASSPQGGGLSEQYF
TGTGCCAGCAGCCCACAAGGGGGAGGGCTTAGCGAGCAGTACTTC
>TRBV6-2/TRBV6-3|TRBD1|TRBJ1-1|many
CASSYGQEITEAFF
TGTGCCAGCAGTTACGGACAGGAGATCACTGAAGCTTTCTTT
>TRBV19|NA|TRBJ1-2|NA
CASSTRMGLSVGYTF
TGTGCCAGTAGTACCCGGATGGGATTAAGCGTCGGCTACACCTTC
>TRBV6-1|TRBD1|TRBJ2-7|few
CASSTSGQEYEQYF
TGTGCCAGCAGTACCTCGGGACAGGAATACGAGCAGTACTTC
>TRBV19|TRBD1|TRBJ1-5|many
CASSPTGGGNQPQHF
TGTGCCAGCTCACCCACAGGGGGAGGTAATCAGCCCCAGCATTTT
>TRBV13|TRBD2|TRBJ2-1|few
CASSPTGTSGMGEQFF
TGTGCCAGCAGCCCAACCGGGACTAGCGGGATGGGTGAGCAGTTCTTC
>TRBV7-8|TRBD2|TRBJ2-3|many
CASSLLFLAGEGDTQYF
TGTGCCAGCAGCTTACTCTTCCTAGCGGGAGAGGGAGATACGCAGTATTTT
>TRBV5-5|NA|TRBJ2-7|few
CATSFQSRGVTSYEQYF
TGTGCCACCAGCTTTCAAAGTCGGGGAGTTACCTCCTACGAGCAGTACTTC
>TRBV9|NA|TRBJ2-1|many
CASSVVGGRYNEQFF
TGTGCCAGCAGCGTAGTAGGGGGGCGGTACAATGAGCAGTTCTTC
>TRBV27|NA|TRBJ1-1|many
CASSPLEVGYTEAFF
TGTGCCAGCAGTCCATTGGAAGTAGGGTACACTGAAGCTTTCTTT
>TRBV6-2/TRBV6-3|NA|TRBJ2-6|few
CAARSSSGANVLTF
TGTGCCGCCCGCTCATCCTCTGGGGCCAACGTCCTGACTTTC
>TRBV20-1|NA|TRBJ2-1|NA
CSASLAGTWNEQFF
TGCAGTGCTAGTTTGGCGGGAACTTGGAATGAGCAGTTCTTC
>TRBV24-1|TRBD2|TRBJ2-2|few
CATSPLAGSSGELFF
TGTGCCACCAGTCCTCTAGCGGGATCTTCCGGGGAGCTGTTTTTT
>TRBV3-1|NA|TRBJ1-1|few
CASSSGPGSNTEAFF
TGTGCCAGCAGCTCCGGCCCCGGGAGCAACACTGAAGCTTTCTTT
>TRBV4-1|NA|TRBJ2-7|NA
CASSQAVNPGGEQYF
TGCGCCAGCAGCCAAGCCGTTAATCCGGGCGGCGAGCAGTACTTC